These 10 T cell receptor beta chains originate from one sample sequenced in a study of blood T cell repertoires in COVID-19. Generated by immunoSEQ multiplex PCR, the TCRdb table keeps only in-frame clones and is missing some. The profile shows around 420,000 clones, approximately 85% of them singletons. Sequenced material: PBMCs or T cells enriched from blood (not recorded which). The source is a woman in her thirties or forties with acute COVID-19.

CDR3 nucleotides: TGTGCCAGCAAGACAGGCACCGGGGAGCTGTTTTTT. It is translated as CASKTGTGELFF. V usage is TRBV6-5 and J usage is TRBJ2-2; D is perhaps TRBD1 (6 bases). The V end lost 7 bases, the J end lost 4 bases, and 7 bases lay between the germline ends. The CDR3 runs to 12 residues. Germline-derived CDR1 and CDR2 are MNHEY and SVGAGI.

The V gene is TRBV4-1, the J gene TRBJ2-7; 7 bases are a match to TRBD1. In germline, CDR1 is MGHRA, CDR2 YSYEKL. With V trimmed by 5 bases and J by 0 bases, 4 bases remained unmatched. The CDR3 spans 14 residues. CDR3 amino acids: CASSTDRVSYEQYF. The CDR3 coding sequence is TGCGCCAGCAGCACCGACAGGGTCTCCTACGAGCAGTACTTC.

This rearrangement joins TRBV5-5 to TRBJ1-5; no definite D call. V was shortened by 2 bases and J by 5 bases, with 8 bases between the two germline ends. This CDR3 comprises 13 residues. Per the germline V gene, CDR1 is SGHKS and CDR2 is YYEKEE (reference sequence). Here the CDR3 DNA reads TGTGCCAGCAGCTTCGGACTCTATCAGCCCCAGCATTTT. Protein: CASSFGLYQPQHF.

The V and J genes are TRBV9 and TRBJ2-1, with 13 bases aligning to TRBD2. CDR1 and CDR2 from the germline V gene are SGDLS and YYNGEE. The CDR3 has 21 residues. Trimming removed 4 bases from V and 3 bases from J; junction bases left unmatched: 19. The CDR3 sequence: CASSSRSRTSGGPNHYNEQFF. DNA for the CDR3: TGTGCCAGCAGCTCACGATCAAGGACTAGCGGGGGCCCTAATCACTACAATGAGCAGTTCTTC.

The genes are TRBV29-1 and TRBJ2-5, with a possible D match to TRBD2 (6 bases). Germline V gene data show CDR1 as SQVTM and CDR2 as ANQGSEA. The CDR3 spans 13 residues. Trimming took 5 bases from V and 2 from J, leaving 12 bases between them. The CDR3 bases are TGCAGCGTTCGGACTAACGGACAAGAGACCCAGTACTTC. This sequence encodes CSVRTNGQETQYF.

In its sample, this clone was seen once. V and J are TRBV6-5 and TRBJ2-2; D may be TRBD2 (5 bases). From germline, CDR1 is MNHEY and CDR2 SVGAGI. Trimming shortened V by 6 bases and J by 4 bases, and 9 bases separated the two germline ends. The CDR3 runs 13 residues. DNA of the CDR3: TGTGCCAGCAGCAGAGGAGGCACCGGGGAGCTGTTTTTT. Its protein is CASSRGGTGELFF.

The V gene is TRBV28, the J gene TRBJ1-5; D perhaps matches TRBD1 (6 bases). The germline V gene has CDR1 MDHEN and CDR2 SYDVKM. Trimming removed 7 bases from V and 0 bases from J, with 13 bases in between. This CDR3 comprises 15 residues. The CDR3 spells CASIVGGDSNQPQHF. CDR3 nucleotides: TGTGCCAGCATCGTAGGGGGGGATAGCAATCAGCCCCAGCATTTT.

The V call is TRBV4-1, the J call TRBJ2-7; 7 nucleotides line up with TRBD1. V was pared by 4 bases and J by 5 bases, with 8 bases of the junction left unmatched. Germline lookup yields CDR1 MGHRA and CDR2 YSYEKL. This CDR3 contains 14 residues. The CDR3 nucleotides read TGCGCCAGCAGCCGAACACAGGGGAAAGACGAGCAGTACTTC. Protein product: CASSRTQGKDEQYF.

J is TRBJ2-7 and V is TRBV7-8; a possible D gene is TRBD1 (6 bases). The V end was cut by 3 bases, the J end by 0 bases, with 9 bases between. Germline V gene lookup returns CDR1 SGHVS and CDR2 FQNEAQ. The CDR3 is 14 residues long. CDR3 in DNA: TGTGCCAGCAGCTTTACAGGGATCTCCTACGAGCAGTACTTC. Its translation is CASSFTGISYEQYF.

The V call is TRBV7-9, the J call TRBJ1-6; no clear D gene. Germline V CDR1 and CDR2: SEHNR, FQNEAQ (reference sequence). V lost 0 bases and J lost 5, with 5 bases in between. This CDR3 has 14 amino acids. The CDR3 nucleotides are TGTGCCAGCAGCTTAGCGCAGAATAATTCACCCCTCCACTTT. Translated: CASSLAQNNSPLHF.